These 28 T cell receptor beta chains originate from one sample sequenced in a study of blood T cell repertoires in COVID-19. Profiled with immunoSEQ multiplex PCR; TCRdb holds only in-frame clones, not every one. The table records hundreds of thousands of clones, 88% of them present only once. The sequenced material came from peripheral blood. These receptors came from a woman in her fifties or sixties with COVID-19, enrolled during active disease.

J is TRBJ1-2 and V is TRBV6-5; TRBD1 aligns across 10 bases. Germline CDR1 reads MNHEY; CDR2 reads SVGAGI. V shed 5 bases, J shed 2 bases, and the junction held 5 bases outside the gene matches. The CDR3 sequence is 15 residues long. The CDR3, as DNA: TGTGCCAGCAGTAGCAGGGACAGGGGAAACTATGGCTACACCTTC. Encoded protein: CASSSRDRGNYGYTF.

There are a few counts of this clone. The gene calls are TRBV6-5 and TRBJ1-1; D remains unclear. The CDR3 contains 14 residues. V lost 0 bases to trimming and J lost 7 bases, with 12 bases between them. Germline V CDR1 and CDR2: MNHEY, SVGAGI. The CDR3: CASSYSSVGSEAFF. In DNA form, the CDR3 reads TGTGCCAGCAGTTACTCGTCAGTTGGGAGTGAAGCTTTCTTT.

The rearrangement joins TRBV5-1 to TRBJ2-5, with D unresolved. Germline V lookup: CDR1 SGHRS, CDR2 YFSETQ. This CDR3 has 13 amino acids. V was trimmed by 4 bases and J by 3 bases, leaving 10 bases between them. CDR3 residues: CASSAVQEETQYF. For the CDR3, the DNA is TGCGCCAGCAGCGCAGTACAAGAAGAGACCCAGTACTTC. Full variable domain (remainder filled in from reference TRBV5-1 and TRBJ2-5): KAGVTQTPRYLIKTRGQQVTLSCSPISGHRSVSWYQQTPGQGLQFLFEYFSETQRNKGNFPGRFSGRQFSNSRSEMNVSTLELGDSALYLCASSAVQEETQYFGPGTRLLVL.

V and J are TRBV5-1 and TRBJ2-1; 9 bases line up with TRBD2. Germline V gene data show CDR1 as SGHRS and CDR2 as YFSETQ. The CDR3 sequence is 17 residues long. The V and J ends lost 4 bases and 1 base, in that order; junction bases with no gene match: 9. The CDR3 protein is CASSLETTSGSYNEQFF. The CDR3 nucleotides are TGCGCCAGCAGCCTTGAAACGACTAGCGGATCCTACAATGAGCAGTTCTTC.

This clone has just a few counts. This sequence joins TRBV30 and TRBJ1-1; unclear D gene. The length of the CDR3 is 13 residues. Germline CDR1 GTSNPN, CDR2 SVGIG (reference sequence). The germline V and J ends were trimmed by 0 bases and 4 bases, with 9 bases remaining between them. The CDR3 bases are TGTGCCTGGAGTGTACGTCCCAGCACTGAAGCTTTCTTT. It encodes CAWSVRPSTEAFF.

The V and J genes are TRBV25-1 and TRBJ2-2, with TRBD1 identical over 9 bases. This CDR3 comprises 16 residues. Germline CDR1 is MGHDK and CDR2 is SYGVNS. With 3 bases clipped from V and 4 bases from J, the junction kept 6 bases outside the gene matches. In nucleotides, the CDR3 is TGTGCCAGCAGTGATGGGACAGGGAAGGGCACCGGGGAGCTGTTTTTT. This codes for CASSDGTGKGTGELFF.

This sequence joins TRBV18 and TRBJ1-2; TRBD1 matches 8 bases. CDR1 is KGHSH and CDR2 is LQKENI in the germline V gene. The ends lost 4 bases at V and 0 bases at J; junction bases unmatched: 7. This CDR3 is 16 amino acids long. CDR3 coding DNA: TGTGCCAGCTCACGAGGACAGGGAAGTACTAACTATGGCTACACCTTC. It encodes CASSRGQGSTNYGYTF.

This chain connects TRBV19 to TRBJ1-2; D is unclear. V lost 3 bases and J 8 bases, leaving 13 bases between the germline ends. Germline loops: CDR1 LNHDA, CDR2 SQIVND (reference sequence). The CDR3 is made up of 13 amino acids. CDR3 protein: CASSMSPRWGYTF. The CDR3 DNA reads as TGTGCCAGTAGTATGAGTCCCCGATGGGGCTACACCTTC.

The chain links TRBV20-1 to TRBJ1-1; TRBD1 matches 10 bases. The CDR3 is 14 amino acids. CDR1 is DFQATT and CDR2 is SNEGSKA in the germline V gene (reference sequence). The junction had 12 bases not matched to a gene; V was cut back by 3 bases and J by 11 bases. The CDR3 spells CSASDSTGGFGAFF. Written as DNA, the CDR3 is TGCAGTGCTAGTGACTCGACAGGGGGCTTTGGGGCTTTCTTT.

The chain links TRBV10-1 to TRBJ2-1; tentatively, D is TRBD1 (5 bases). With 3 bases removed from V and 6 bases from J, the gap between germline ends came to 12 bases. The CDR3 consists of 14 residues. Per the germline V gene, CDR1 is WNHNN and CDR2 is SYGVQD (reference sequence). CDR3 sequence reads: CASSDPPDSNEQFF. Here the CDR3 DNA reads TGCGCCAGCAGTGACCCCCCTGACAGCAATGAGCAGTTCTTC.

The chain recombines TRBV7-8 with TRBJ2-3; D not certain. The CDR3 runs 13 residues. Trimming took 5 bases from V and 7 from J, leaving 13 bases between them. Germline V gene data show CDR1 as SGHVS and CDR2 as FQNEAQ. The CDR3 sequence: CASSPRRSYTQYF. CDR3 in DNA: TGTGCCAGCAGCCCCCGGAGATCTTATACGCAGTATTTT. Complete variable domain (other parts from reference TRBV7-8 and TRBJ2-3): GAGVSQSPRYKVAKRGQDVALRCDPISGHVSLFWYQQALGQGPEFLTYFQNEAQLDKSGLPSDRFFAERPEGSVSTLKIQRTQQEDSAVYLCASSPRRSYTQYFGPGTRLTVL.

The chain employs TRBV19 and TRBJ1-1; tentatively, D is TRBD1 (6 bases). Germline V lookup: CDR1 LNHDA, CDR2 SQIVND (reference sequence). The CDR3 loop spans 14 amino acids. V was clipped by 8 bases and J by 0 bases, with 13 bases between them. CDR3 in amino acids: CASLGGILNTEAFF. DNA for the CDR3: TGTGCCAGTTTAGGGGGAATTTTGAACACTGAAGCTTTCTTT.

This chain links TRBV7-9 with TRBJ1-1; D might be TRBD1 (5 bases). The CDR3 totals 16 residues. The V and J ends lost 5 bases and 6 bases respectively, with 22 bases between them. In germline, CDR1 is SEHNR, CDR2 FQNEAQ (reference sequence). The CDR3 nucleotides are TGTGCCAGCAGCCCCGGGCGGGGCTTCGATAGGTCTGAAGCTTTCTTT. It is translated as CASSPGRGFDRSEAFF.

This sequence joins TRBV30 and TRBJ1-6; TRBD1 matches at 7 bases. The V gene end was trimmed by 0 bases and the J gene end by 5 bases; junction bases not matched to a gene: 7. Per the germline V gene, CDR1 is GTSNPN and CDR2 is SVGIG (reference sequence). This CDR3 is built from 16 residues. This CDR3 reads CAWSVRGGAHNSPLHF. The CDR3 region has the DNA TGTGCCTGGAGTGTCCGAGGGGGCGCCCATAATTCACCCCTCCACTTT.

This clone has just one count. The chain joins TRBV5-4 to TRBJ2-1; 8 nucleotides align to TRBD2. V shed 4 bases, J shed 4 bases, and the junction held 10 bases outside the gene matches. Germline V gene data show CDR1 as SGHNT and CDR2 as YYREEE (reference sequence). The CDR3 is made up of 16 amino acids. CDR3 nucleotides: TGTGCCAGCAGCCTCTTCGGGGGGGGACGATACAATGAGCAGTTCTTC. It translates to CASSLFGGGRYNEQFF.

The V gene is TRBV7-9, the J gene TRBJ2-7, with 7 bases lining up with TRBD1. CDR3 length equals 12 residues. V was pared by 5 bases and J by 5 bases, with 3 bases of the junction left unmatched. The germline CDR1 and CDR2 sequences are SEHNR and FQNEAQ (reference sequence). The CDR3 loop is CASSPDRDEQYF. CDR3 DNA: TGTGCCAGCAGCCCTGACAGGGACGAGCAGTACTTC.

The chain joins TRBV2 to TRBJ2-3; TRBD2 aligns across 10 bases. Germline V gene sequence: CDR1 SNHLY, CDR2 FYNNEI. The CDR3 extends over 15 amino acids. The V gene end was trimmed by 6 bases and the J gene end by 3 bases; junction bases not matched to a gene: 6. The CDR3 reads CASRVSGGRTDTQYF. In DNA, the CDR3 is TGTGCCAGCAGGGTTAGCGGGGGGAGGACAGATACGCAGTATTTT.

The CDR3 region is CASSFPSGQTFF. CDR3 bases: TGTGCCAGCAGTTTTCCGAGCGGACAGACTTTCTTT. The chain couples TRBV27 to TRBJ1-1, with a tentative D call TRBD1 (6 bases). This CDR3 has 12 amino acids. The germline V and J ends were trimmed by 3 bases and 12 bases, with 14 bases remaining between them. Germline V gene lookup returns CDR1 MNHEY and CDR2 SMNVEV (reference sequence).

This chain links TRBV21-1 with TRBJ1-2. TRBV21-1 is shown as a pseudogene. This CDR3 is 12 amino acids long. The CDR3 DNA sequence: TGTGCCAGCAGCAAATCTTTCTATGGCTACACCTTC. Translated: CASSKSFYGYTF.

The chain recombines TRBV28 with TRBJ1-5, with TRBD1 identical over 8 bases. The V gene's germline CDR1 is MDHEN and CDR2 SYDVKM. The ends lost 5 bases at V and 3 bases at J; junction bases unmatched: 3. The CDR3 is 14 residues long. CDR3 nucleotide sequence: TGTGCCAGCAGTCCGGGACAGGACAATCAGCCCCAGCATTTT. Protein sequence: CASSPGQDNQPQHF.

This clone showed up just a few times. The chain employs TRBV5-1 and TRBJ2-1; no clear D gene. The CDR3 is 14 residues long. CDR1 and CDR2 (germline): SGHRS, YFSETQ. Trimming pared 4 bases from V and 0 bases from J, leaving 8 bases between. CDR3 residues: CASSPVPSYNEQFF. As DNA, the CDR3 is TGCGCCAGCAGCCCGGTCCCCTCCTACAATGAGCAGTTCTTC.

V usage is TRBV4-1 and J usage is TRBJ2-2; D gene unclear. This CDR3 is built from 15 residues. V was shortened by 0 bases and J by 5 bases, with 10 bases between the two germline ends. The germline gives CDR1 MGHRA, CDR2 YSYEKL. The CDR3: CASSQDPHGTGELFF. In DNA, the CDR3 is TGCGCCAGCAGCCAAGATCCCCACGGGACCGGGGAGCTGTTTTTT.

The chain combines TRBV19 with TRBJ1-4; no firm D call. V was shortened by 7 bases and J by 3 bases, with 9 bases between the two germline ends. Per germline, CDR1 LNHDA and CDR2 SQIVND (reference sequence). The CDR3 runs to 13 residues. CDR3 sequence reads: CASTLGANEKLFF. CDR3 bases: TGTGCCAGTACCCTGGGCGCTAATGAAAAACTGTTTTTT.

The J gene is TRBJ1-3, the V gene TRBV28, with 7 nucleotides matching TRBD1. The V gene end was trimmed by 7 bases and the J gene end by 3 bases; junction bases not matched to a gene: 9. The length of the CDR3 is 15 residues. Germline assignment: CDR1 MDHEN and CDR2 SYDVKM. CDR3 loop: CASTLQGSVGNTIYF. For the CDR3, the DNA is TGTGCCAGCACCTTACAGGGGTCTGTTGGAAACACCATATATTTT.

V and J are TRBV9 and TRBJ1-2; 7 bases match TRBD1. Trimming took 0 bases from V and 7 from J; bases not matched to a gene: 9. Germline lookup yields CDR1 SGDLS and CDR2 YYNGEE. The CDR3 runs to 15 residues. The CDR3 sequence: CASSVVTETGFGYTF. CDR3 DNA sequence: TGTGCCAGCAGCGTAGTAACTGAGACAGGGTTTGGCTACACCTTC.

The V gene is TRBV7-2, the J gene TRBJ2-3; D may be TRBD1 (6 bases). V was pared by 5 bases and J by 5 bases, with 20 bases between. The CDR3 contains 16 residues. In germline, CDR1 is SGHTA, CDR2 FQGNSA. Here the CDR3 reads CASSPTGTISGDTQYF. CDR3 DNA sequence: TGTGCCAGCAGCCCGACCGGGACAATCAGCGGAGATACGCAGTATTTT.

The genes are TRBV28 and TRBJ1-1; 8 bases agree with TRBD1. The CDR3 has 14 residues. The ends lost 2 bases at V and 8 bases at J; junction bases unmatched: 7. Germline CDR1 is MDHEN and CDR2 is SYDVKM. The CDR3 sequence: CASSLLLTGEEAFF. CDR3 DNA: TGTGCCAGCAGTTTACTACTGACAGGGGAAGAAGCTTTCTTT.

CDR3 sequence: CASSSTGQFYNEQFF. CDR3 DNA sequence: TGTGCCAGCAGTTCAACGGGACAGTTTTACAATGAGCAGTTCTTC. The rearrangement joins TRBV6-6 to TRBJ2-1, with TRBD1 matching 7 bases. Germline assignment: CDR1 MNHNY and CDR2 SVGAGI (reference sequence). With V trimmed by 4 bases and J by 4 bases, 7 bases remained unmatched. The CDR3 consists of 15 residues.